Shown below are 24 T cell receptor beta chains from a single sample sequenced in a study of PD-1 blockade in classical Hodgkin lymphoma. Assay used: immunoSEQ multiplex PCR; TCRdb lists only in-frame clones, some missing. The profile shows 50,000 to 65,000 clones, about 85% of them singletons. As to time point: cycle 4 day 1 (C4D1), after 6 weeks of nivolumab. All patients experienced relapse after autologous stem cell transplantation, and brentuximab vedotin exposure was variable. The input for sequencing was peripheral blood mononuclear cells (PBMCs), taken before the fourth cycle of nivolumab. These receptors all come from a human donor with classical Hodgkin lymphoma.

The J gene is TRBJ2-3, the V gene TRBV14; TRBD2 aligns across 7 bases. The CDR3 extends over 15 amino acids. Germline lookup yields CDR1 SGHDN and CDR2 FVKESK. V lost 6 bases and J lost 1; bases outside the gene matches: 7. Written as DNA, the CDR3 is TGTGCCAGCAGTACCCGTCGGGGGGGCACAGATACGCAGTATTTT. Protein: CASSTRRGGTDTQYF.

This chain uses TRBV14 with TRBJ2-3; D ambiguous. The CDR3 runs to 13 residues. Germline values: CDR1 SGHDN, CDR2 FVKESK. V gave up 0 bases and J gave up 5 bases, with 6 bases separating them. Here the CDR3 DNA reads TGTGCCAGCAGCCAAGATCTGAAAGATACGCAGTATTTT. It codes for CASSQDLKDTQYF.

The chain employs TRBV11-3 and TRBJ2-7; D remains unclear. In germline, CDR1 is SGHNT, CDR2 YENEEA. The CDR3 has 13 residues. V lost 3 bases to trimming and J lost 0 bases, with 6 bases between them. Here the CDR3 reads CASSLRSSYEQYF. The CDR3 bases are TGTGCCAGCAGCTTGCGAAGCTCCTACGAGCAGTACTTC.

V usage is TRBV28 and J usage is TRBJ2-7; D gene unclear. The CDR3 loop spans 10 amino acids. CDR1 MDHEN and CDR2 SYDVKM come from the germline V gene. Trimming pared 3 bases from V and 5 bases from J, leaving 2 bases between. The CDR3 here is CASSFNEQYF. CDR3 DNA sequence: TGTGCCAGCAGTTTTAACGAGCAGTACTTC.

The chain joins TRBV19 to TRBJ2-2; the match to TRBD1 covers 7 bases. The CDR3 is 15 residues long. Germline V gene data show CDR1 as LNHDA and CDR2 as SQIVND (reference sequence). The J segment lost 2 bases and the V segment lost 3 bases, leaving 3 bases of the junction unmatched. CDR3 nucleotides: TGTGCCAGTAGTATGGGGACAGTAAACACCGGGGAGCTGTTTTTT. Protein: CASSMGTVNTGELFF.

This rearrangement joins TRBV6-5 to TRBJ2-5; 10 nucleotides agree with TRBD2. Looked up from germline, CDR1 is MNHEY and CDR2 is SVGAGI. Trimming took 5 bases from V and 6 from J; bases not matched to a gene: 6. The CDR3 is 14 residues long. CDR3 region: CASSRLAGEKTQYF. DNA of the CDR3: TGTGCCAGCAGTCGACTAGCGGGTGAGAAGACCCAGTACTTC.

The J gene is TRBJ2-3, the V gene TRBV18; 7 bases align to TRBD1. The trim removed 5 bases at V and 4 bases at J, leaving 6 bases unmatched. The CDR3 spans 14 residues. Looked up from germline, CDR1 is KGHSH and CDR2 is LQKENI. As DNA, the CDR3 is TGTGCCAGCTCATCACAGGGGAAGTCAGATACGCAGTATTTT. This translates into CASSSQGKSDTQYF.

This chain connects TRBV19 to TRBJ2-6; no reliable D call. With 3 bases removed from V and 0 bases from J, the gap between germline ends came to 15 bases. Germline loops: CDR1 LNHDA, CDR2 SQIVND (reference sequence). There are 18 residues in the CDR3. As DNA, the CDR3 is TGTGCCAGTAGTATTTTCGGACGGCAGAGCTCTGGGGCCAACGTCCTGACTTTC. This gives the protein CASSIFGRQSSGANVLTF. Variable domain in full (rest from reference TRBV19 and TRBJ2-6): DGGITQSPKYLFRKEGQNVTLSCEQNLNHDAMYWYRQDPGQGLRLIYYSQIVNDFQKGDIAEGYSVSREKKESFPLTVTSAQKNPTAFYLCASSIFGRQSSGANVLTFGAGSRLTVL.

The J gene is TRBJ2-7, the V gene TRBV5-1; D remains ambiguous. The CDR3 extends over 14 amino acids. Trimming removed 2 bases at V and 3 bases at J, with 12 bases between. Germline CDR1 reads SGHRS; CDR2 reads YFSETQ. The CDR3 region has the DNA TGCGCCAGCAGCTTCGATCCCAGCAACTACGAGCAGTACTTC. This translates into CASSFDPSNYEQYF.

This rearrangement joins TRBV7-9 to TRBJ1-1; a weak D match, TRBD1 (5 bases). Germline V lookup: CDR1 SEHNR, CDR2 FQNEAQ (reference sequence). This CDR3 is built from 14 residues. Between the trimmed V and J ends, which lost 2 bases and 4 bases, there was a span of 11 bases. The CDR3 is CASSLRGVSTEAFF. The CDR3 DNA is TGTGCCAGCAGCTTACGGGGGGTGTCCACTGAAGCTTTCTTT.

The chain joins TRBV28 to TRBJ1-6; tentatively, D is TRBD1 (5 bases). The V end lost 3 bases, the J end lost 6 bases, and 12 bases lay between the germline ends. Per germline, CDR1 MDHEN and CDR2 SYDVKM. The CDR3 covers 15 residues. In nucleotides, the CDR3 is TGTGCCAGCAGTTTTACGGGGCTTGCTAATTCACCCCTCCACTTT. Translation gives CASSFTGLANSPLHF.

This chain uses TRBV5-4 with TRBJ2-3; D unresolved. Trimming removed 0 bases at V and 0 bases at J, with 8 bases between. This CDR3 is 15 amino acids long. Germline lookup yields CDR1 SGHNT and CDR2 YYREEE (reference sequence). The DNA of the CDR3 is TGTGCCAGCAGCTTGGAACCGGCTAGCACAGATACGCAGTATTTT. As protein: CASSLEPASTDTQYF.

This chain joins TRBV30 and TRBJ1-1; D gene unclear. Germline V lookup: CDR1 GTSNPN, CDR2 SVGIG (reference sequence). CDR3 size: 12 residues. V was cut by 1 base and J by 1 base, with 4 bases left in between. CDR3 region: CAWSDTNTEAFF. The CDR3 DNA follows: TGTGCCTGGAGTGACACGAACACTGAAGCTTTCTTT.

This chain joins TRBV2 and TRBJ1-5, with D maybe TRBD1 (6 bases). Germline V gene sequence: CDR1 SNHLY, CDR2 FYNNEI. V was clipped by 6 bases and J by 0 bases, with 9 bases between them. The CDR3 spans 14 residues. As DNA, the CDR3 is TGTGCCAGCAGGGACAGTAATAGCAATCAGCCCCAGCATTTT. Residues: CASRDSNSNQPQHF.

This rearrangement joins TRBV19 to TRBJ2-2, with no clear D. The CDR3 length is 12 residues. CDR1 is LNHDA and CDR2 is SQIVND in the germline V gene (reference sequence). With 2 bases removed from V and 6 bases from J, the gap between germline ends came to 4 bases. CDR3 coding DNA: TGTGCCAGTAGTATAAACCCCGGGGAGCTGTTTTTT. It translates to CASSINPGELFF.

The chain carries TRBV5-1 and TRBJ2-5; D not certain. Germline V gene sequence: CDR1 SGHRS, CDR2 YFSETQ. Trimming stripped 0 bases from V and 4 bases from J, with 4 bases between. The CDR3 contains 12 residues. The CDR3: CASSLEGETQYF. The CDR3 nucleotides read TGCGCCAGCAGCTTGGAGGGAGAGACCCAGTACTTC.

CDR3 residues: CASSLSWNEQFF. In nucleotides, the CDR3 is TGTGCCAGCAGCTTATCGTGGAATGAGCAGTTCTTC. The V gene is TRBV7-8, the J gene TRBJ2-1, with D unresolved. Germline CDR1 reads SGHVS; CDR2 reads FQNEAQ. The CDR3 is 12 amino acids. The V and J ends lost 2 bases and 7 bases respectively, with 6 bases between them.

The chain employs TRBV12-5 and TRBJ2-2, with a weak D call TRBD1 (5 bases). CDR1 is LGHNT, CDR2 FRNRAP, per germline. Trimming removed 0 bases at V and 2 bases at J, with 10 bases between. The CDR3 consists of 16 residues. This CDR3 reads CASGLVVGHNTGELFF. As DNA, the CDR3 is TGTGCTAGTGGTTTGGTGGTAGGACACAACACCGGGGAGCTGTTTTTT.

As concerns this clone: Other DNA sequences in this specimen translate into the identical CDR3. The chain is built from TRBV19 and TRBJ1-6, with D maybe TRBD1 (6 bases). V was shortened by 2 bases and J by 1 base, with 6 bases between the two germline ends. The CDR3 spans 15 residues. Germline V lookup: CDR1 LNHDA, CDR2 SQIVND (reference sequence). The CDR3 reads CASSIQGSYNSPLHF. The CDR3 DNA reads TGTGCCAGTAGTATACAGGGGTCCTATAATTCACCCCTCCACTTT.

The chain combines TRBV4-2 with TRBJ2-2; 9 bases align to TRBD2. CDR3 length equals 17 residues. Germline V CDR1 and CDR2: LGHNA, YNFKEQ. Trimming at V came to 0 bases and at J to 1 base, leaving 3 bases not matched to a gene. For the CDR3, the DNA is TGTGCCAGCAGCCAAGATCAAGCGGGGGGGAACACCGGGGAGCTGTTTTTT. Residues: CASSQDQAGGNTGELFF.

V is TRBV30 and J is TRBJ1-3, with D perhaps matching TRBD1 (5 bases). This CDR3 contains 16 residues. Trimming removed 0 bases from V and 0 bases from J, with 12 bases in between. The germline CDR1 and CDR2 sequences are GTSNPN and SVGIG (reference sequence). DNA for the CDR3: TGTGCCTGGAGTGTACGCGGGGGAGACTCTGGAAACACCATATATTTT. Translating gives CAWSVRGGDSGNTIYF.

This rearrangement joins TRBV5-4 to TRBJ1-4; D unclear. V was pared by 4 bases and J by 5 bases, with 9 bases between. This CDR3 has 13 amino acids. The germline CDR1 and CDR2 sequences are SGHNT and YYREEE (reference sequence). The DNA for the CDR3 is TGTGCCAGCAGCCGACCCCCCAATGAAAAACTGTTTTTT. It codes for CASSRPPNEKLFF.

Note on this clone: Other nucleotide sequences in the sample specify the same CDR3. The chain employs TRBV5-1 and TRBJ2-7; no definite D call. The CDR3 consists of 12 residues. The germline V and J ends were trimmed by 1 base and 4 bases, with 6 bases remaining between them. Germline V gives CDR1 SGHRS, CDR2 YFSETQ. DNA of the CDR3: TGCGCCAGCAGCTTGTCGTCATACGAGCAGTACTTC. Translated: CASSLSSYEQYF.

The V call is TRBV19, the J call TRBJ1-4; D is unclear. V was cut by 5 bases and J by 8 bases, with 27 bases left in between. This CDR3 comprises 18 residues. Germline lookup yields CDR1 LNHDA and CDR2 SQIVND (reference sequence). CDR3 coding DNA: TGTGCCAGTAGTCCACACCCCGGGCCTCGGGGTACGCAAGAAAAACTGTTTTTT. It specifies CASSPHPGPRGTQEKLFF.